Following are 15 T cell receptor beta chains from one sample sequenced in a study of cytomegalovirus exposure and HLA in healthy donors. PCR was performed using 60 Vbeta and 13 Jbeta primers. Some clones are missing from TCRdb's copy, which holds only in-frame ones; the method was immunoSEQ multiplex PCR. The table includes over 150,000 clones, 70% to 80% detected once. Material: PBMCs. The source is a man in his fifties or sixties in good health and CMV-seropositive.

This chain links TRBV9 with TRBJ2-2; D is undetermined. This CDR3 is 15 amino acids long. V dropped 4 bases and J dropped 1 base, with 11 bases sitting between them. Germline CDR1 reads SGDLS; CDR2 reads YYNGEE. CDR3 bases: TGTGCCAGCAGCTTGAAGACTGGGAACACCGGGGAGCTGTTTTTT. Translating gives CASSLKTGNTGELFF.

The rearrangement links TRBV21-1 to TRBJ2-3; the D call in the table, TRBD2, was not verified against the DNA. TRBV21-1 is a known pseudogene. The CDR3 covers 15 residues. Here the CDR3 reads CASSKGGLGTDTQYF. CDR3 bases: TGTGCCAGCAGCAAAGGAGGGTTGGGCACAGATACGCAGTATTTT.

The V and J genes are TRBV9 and TRBJ2-3, with D maybe TRBD2 (5 bases). V shed 6 bases and J shed 0 bases, with 8 bases lying between them. CDR3 length: 13 residues. Germline V gene lookup returns CDR1 SGDLS and CDR2 YYNGEE. CDR3 in amino acids: CASKRTSTDTQYF. The CDR3 nucleotides are TGTGCCAGCAAGAGGACTAGCACAGATACGCAGTATTTT. Using reference TRBV9 and TRBJ2-3 for the parts outside the CDR3, the full variable domain is DSGVTQTPKHLITATGQRVTLRCSPRSGDLSVYWYQQSLDQGLQFLIQYYNGEERAKGNILERFSAQQFPDLHSELNLSSLELGDSALYFCASKRTSTDTQYFGPGTRLTVL.

The rearrangement links TRBV19 to TRBJ1-1, with TRBD1 as a possible D gene (5 bases). The CDR3 has 13 amino acids. Trimming took 5 bases from V and 10 from J, leaving 17 bases between them. From germline, CDR1 is LNHDA and CDR2 SQIVND (reference sequence). The CDR3 spells CASSAQVRGSAFF. The CDR3 bases are TGTGCCAGTAGTGCACAGGTAAGAGGCTCAGCTTTCTTT.

The V call is TRBV15, the J call TRBJ2-1; 12 bases align to TRBD1. This CDR3 spans 16 amino acids. J was trimmed by 7 bases and V by 8 bases; bases with no gene match: 12. CDR1 is LNHNV and CDR2 is YYDKDF in the germline V gene (reference sequence). As DNA, the CDR3 is TGTGCCACCTCCAAGGATCGGGACAGGGGGCGGAATGAGCAGTTCTTC. This encodes CATSKDRDRGRNEQFF.

This clone was counted between two and nine times. V usage is TRBV9 and J usage is TRBJ2-5, with D possibly TRBD1 on 5 matching bases. V lost 0 bases and J lost 4, with 10 bases in between. CDR3 length: 14 amino acids. CDR1 and CDR2 (germline): SGDLS, YYNGEE. The CDR3 region has the DNA TGTGCCAGCAGCGTAGTTGGTAGGGGAGAGACCCAGTACTTC. Protein product: CASSVVGRGETQYF. Looking up the rest from reference TRBV9 and TRBJ2-5 gives the full variable domain: DSGVTQTPKHLITATGQRVTLRCSPRSGDLSVYWYQQSLDQGLQFLIQYYNGEERAKGNILERFSAQQFPDLHSELNLSSLELGDSALYFCASSVVGRGETQYFGPGTRLLVL.

V and J are TRBV7-2 and TRBJ2-1, with D possibly TRBD1 on 6 matching bases. Trimming shortened V by 5 bases and J by 0 bases, and 11 bases separated the two germline ends. CDR1 is SGHTA, CDR2 FQGNSA, per germline. The CDR3 covers 15 residues. The CDR3 coding sequence is TGTGCCAGCAGCCCCGACAGGAGCTCCTACAATGAGCAGTTCTTC. Residues: CASSPDRSSYNEQFF.

This clone was recorded a few times. The rearrangement links TRBV27 to TRBJ2-5; D might be TRBD1 (6 bases). With 1 base removed from V and 3 bases from J, the gap between germline ends came to 9 bases. The V gene's germline CDR1 is MNHEY and CDR2 SMNVEV (reference sequence). The length of the CDR3 is 14 residues. CDR3 DNA: TGTGCCAGCAGTTTATGGGGGCATAAAGAGACCCAGTACTTC. Translating it yields CASSLWGHKETQYF.

J is TRBJ2-2 and V is TRBV19; TRBD2 aligns across 8 bases. V lost 5 bases to trimming and J lost 6 bases; unmatched junction nucleotides: 5. CDR1 LNHDA and CDR2 SQIVND come from the germline V gene (reference sequence). The CDR3 is 14 amino acids. The CDR3 loop reads CASSGTSGAGELFF. In nucleotides, the CDR3 is TGTGCCAGTAGTGGTACTAGCGGTGCCGGGGAGCTGTTTTTT.

The chain couples TRBV20-1 to TRBJ2-3, with a possible D match to TRBD1 (6 bases). This CDR3 has 11 residues. CDR1 and CDR2 (germline): DFQATT, SNEGSKA (reference sequence). With 5 bases removed from V and 4 bases from J, the gap between germline ends came to 7 bases. This CDR3 is CSAGTSDTQYF. CDR3 coding DNA: TGCAGTGCTGGGACATCAGATACGCAGTATTTT.

The V call is TRBV5-8, the J call TRBJ1-5; D gene ambiguous. With 2 bases removed from V and 8 bases from J, the gap between germline ends came to 23 bases. Germline-derived CDR1 and CDR2 are SGHTS and YDEGEE. This CDR3 has 17 residues. CDR3 protein: CASSFLEGLTPGKPQHF. CDR3 nucleotides: TGTGCCAGCAGCTTTTTGGAAGGCCTCACGCCCGGGAAGCCCCAGCATTTT.

This chain uses TRBV4-1 with TRBJ2-7; TRBD1 matches at 11 bases. Germline CDR1 is MGHRA and CDR2 is YSYEKL. The length of the CDR3 is 14 residues. V shed 1 base, J shed 12 bases, and the junction held 8 bases outside the gene matches. CDR3 in DNA: TGCGCCAGCAGCCAAGCGGACAGGGGGCCGGTGGCGTACTTC. Amino acids: CASSQADRGPVAYF.

CDR3 coding DNA: TGTGCCAGCAGTTCGGTCGGTTACGAGCAGTACTTC. Encoded protein: CASSSVGYEQYF. V usage is TRBV27 and J usage is TRBJ2-7, with D uncertain. The V and J ends lost 4 bases and 4 bases respectively, with 8 bases between them. Per germline, CDR1 MNHEY and CDR2 SMNVEV (reference sequence). The CDR3 covers 12 residues.

The rearrangement uses TRBV6-5 and TRBJ1-2; D is possibly TRBD1 (5 bases). Germline CDR1 reads MNHEY; CDR2 reads SVGAGI. The CDR3 consists of 14 residues. The V gene lost 7 bases and the J gene lost 2 bases, with 14 bases spanning the gap. In DNA form, the CDR3 reads TGTGCCAGCAAAAGGACACAAGGGAACTATGGCTACACCTTC. This gives the protein CASKRTQGNYGYTF.

The rearrangement joins TRBV5-1 to TRBJ2-5; possible D gene TRBD1, 6 bases. Germline V gene lookup returns CDR1 SGHRS and CDR2 YFSETQ. The CDR3 totals 17 residues. V was trimmed by 3 bases and J by 5 bases, leaving 23 bases between them. CDR3 nucleotide sequence: TGCGCCAGCAGCTCTGTCATAAGTGGGGGCCGAGTGGAGACCCAGTACTTC. Residues: CASSSVISGGRVETQYF.